This T cell receptor beta chain was found in a study of OX40 agonist ivuxolimab in advanced cancers. Background for the entire study: Ivuxolimab was an agonistic, fully human IgG2 monoclonal antibody directed against OX40 (CD134), a costimulatory receptor. Intravenous ivuxolimab was administered to patients every 2 weeks at six dose levels: 0.01, 0.1, 0.3, 1.5, 3 and 10 mg/kg. Among the approximately 50 dose-escalation patients, some 19 had hepatocellular carcinoma, about 15 melanoma, 9 renal cell carcinoma and 9 head and neck cancer. In the dose-escalation cohort, 65% to 85% of patients were male, and the mean age was roughly 56 years with a range of roughly 23 to 79. Patients were allowed to have had prior anti-PD-1, anti-PD-L1 or anti-CTLA-4 therapy, and around 40% of the dose-escalation patients had previously received checkpoint inhibitors. Partial responses were achieved by three dose-escalation patients, of whom one had hepatocellular carcinoma and two had cutaneous melanoma. Peripheral TCRbeta sequencing was intended to test whether TCR sequence diversity was altered and clonal T-cell expansion was caused by ivuxolimab. The paper reports the monotherapy dose-escalation portion (N ≈ 50 patients) of the phase I ivuxolimab trial. Beyond this particular receptor, the publication reports: Clonal expansion of both CD4+ and CD8+ blood T cells was observed from baseline to week 6 at doses 0.1 to 3.0 mg/kg. The antigen specificity of the peripheral T cells that underwent clonal expansion was not determined. Low levels of normalized T-cell clonal expansion were also seen in some nonresponding patients. In the 0.1-3.0 mg/kg groups, partial responders had among the lowest normalized peripheral clonal expansion, particularly in CD8+ T cells. After ivuxolimab, CD8+ T cells had more expanded clones than CD4+ T cells on average.

Genomic DNA was isolated from the sorted cells so that the TCRbeta CDR3 region could be sequenced. The immunoSEQ Assay was used for sequencing of TCRbeta CDR3 regions. This immuneACCESS table, as held by TCRdb, lists in-frame sequences with V and J called but not all clones. Of the missing ones, under half trace to an unresolved V gene in checked studies; the others have no known cause. A total of roughly 73,000 clones appear in this sample, just over 85% of them only once. The ten biggest clones cover under 3% of the sample. The trial excluded patients who had a history of autoimmune disease or were on systemic immunosuppression. Peripheral blood for TCR sequencing was collected from all dose cohorts at baseline, on cycle 4 day 1, and on cycle 7 day 1. The samples were drawn from a first-in-human, open-label, multicenter phase I dose-escalation trial of ivuxolimab. Adults with locally advanced or metastatic melanoma, renal cell, hepatocellular, or head and neck squamous cell carcinoma were enrolled in the trial. Before TCR sequencing, CD4+ T cells and CD8+ T cells from peripheral blood were sorted into separate populations.

CDR1 LGHNA and CDR2 YNFKEQ are derived from the germline V gene. V was cut back by 0 bases and J by 12 bases, leaving a gap of 18 bases between them. Its CDR3 holds 15 amino acids, cysteine through phenylalanine. CDR3 DNA is the only sequence kept; it has 45 bases, read in frame from the first base. In regard to this clone: It lacks a known antigen. Base qualities are missing; no much larger clone stands one base away.

The chain couples TRBV4-2 to TRBJ1-5; no confident D gene assignment can be made. The starting material was CD4+ or CD8+ T cells sorted from blood, obtained in a trial of the OX40 agonist ivuxolimab. This receptor was identified in an adult with an advanced solid tumor such as melanoma, head and neck, liver or kidney cancer. The bases read TGTGCCAGCAGCCAAGATCCCGGAACCCGGATTCTCCAGCATTTT. This is translated as CASSQDPGTRILQHF.